This T cell receptor (beta chain) was recorded in a study of CD8 T cells in Susac syndrome. RNA was extracted with the RNeasy kit, and a quantity of about 0.45 to 1 ug was reverse transcribed using random hexamers. The authors amplified TCR beta CDR3 across 54 Vbeta and 13 Jbeta using immunoSEQ multiplex PCR. TCRdb re-called the immunoSEQ multiplex PCR reads with MiXCR, one entry per CDR3 protein. The sample lists roughly 120,000 distinct CDR3 sequences; roughly 94% were seen once. V shed 5 bases and J shed 6 bases, with 19 bases lying between them. The CDR3 has 16 amino acids. Germline CDR1 and CDR2: MNHNS and SASEGT.

Sequences were obtained from CD4+ T cells from PBMCs. This receptor was obtained from a human donor with multiple sclerosis. The chain uses TRBV6-1 and TRBJ2-2; D not certain. DNA for the CDR3: TGTGCCAGCAGTCGGGCTCGCCTTGACCACGCCGGGGAGCTGTTTTTT. Protein sequence: CASSRARLDHAGELFF.